This T cell receptor (beta chain) emerged from a study of CD8 T cells in Susac syndrome. V lost 0 bases, J lost 7 bases, and 6 bases lay in between. This CDR3 has 12 amino acids. RNA amounts of about 0.5 to 1 ug underwent reverse transcription with random hexamers. Amplification of the TCR beta CDR3 was carried out by immunoSEQ multiplex PCR, which spanned a total of 54 Vbeta and 13 Jbeta segments. TCRdb re-derived calls from the immunoSEQ multiplex PCR reads in MiXCR, one entry per CDR3 protein. The top ten hold around 0.6% of the sample, which has approximately 70,000 distinct CDR3 sequences, 90% to 95% seen once.

The rearrangement uses TRBV12-3 or TRBV12-4 and TRBJ1-2; D remains unclear. The sample was CD8+ T cells from PBMCs. The sequence was obtained from a human donor with multiple sclerosis. CDR3 region: CASSLALIGYTF. The CDR3 DNA reads TGTGCCAGCAGTTTAGCGCTCATTGGCTACACCTTC.